The clone carrying this T cell receptor beta chain appeared a few times. TCRdb re-derived calls from the RT-PCR reads in MiXCR, one entry per CDR3 protein. The data contain around 570,000 distinct CDR3 sequences, less than 8% of them singletons. This CDR3 is built from 14 residues. Trimming pared 0 bases from V and 4 bases from J, leaving 7 bases between. CDR1 and CDR2 from the germline V gene are LGHDT and YNNKEL (reference sequence). This entry comes from a study of response to subunit inactivated influenza vaccine. Sequencing was performed on PBMCs from blood, taken less than 30 months after vaccination. The chain employs TRBV3-1 and TRBJ2-1, with D uncertain. The TCR sequence derives from a man aged 45 to 75 who received an inactivated influenza vaccine. As DNA, the CDR3 is TGTGCCAGCAGCCAAGATTGGGGATACAATGAGCAGTTCTTC. This encodes CASSQDWGYNEQFF.